Shown below are 32 T cell receptor beta chains from a single sample sequenced in a study of T cells in Graves' hyperthyroidism and ophthalmopathy. RNA transcripts provided the source from which TCR beta CDR3 regions were amplified. Researchers ran a first-round RT-PCR on the TCR CDR3 using the HTBI primer set. TCRdb re-called the multiplex PCR reads with MiXCR, one entry per CDR3 protein. Of more than 300,000 distinct CDR3 sequences listed, approximately 14% were seen once; the top ten hold 9.5% to 11%. The sample consisted of blood. The receptors shown here come from an older woman with Graves' hyperthyroidism.

The table lists this clonotype with many counts. V and J are TRBV28 and TRBJ2-1; the match to TRBD2 covers 7 bases. V dropped 2 bases and J dropped 7; count of bases not matched to a gene: 8. Germline CDR1 reads MDHEN; CDR2 reads SYDVKM. The CDR3 totals 15 residues. The CDR3 is CASSLGVAGVNEQFF. The CDR3 DNA follows: TGTGCCAGCAGTTTAGGAGTAGCGGGCGTTAATGAGCAGTTCTTC. The full variable domain, rest sourced from reference TRBV28 and TRBJ2-1, is DVKVTQSSRYLVKRTGEKVFLECVQDMDHENMFWYRQDPGLGLRLIYFSYDVKMKEKGDIPEGYSVSREKKERFSLILESASTNQTSMYLCASSLGVAGVNEQFFGPGTRLTVL.

There are many counts of this clonotype. The rearrangement joins TRBV15 to TRBJ1-5, with D maybe TRBD1 (5 bases). Trimming took off 0 bases at V and 5 bases at J, with 17 bases between the two ends. CDR3 size: 17 residues. Germline CDR1 and CDR2: LNHNV and YYDKDF (reference sequence). CDR3 bases: TGTGCCACCAGCAGAGAGGCGGCAGGGAGACGTTATCAGCCCCAGCATTTT. Translation gives CATSREAAGRRYQPQHF.

This clonotype appeared many times. The chain employs TRBV19 and TRBJ1-1, with D maybe TRBD1 (6 bases). V lost 6 bases, J lost 1 base, and 12 bases lay in between. CDR3 length: 14 residues. Germline CDR1 reads LNHDA; CDR2 reads SQIVND (reference sequence). The CDR3 loop reads CASRTGTPNTEAFF. The CDR3 bases are TGTGCCAGTAGGACCGGGACACCGAACACTGAAGCTTTCTTT.

This clonotype was counted at least ten times. The V call is TRBV19, the J call TRBJ1-2; the D is unclear. Germline V gene lookup returns CDR1 LNHDA and CDR2 SQIVND (reference sequence). CDR3 size: 17 residues. V was pared by 6 bases and J by 3 bases, with 23 bases between. The CDR3 reads CASSPQPPGIPDYGYTF. The CDR3 DNA reads TGTGCCAGTAGCCCGCAACCACCGGGGATCCCCGACTATGGCTACACCTTC.

This clonotype was detected ten times or more. The J gene is TRBJ2-1, the V gene TRBV30; TRBD1 is a possible D gene (5 bases). Trimming removed 1 base from V and 3 bases from J, with 13 bases in between. The CDR3 loop spans 15 amino acids. Germline V gene lookup returns CDR1 GTSNPN and CDR2 SVGIG (reference sequence). The CDR3 nucleotides read TGTGCCTGGAGTGCCCGTCAGGGTCGCTACAATGAGCAGTTCTTC. Translated, it gives CAWSARQGRYNEQFF.

In its sample, this clonotype was seen many times. The chain couples TRBV5-5 to TRBJ2-3; D is perhaps TRBD1 or TRBD2 (5 bases each). In germline, CDR1 is SGHKS, CDR2 YYEKEE (reference sequence). The ends were cut back, 4 bases at V and 5 bases at J, with 20 bases in the middle. The CDR3 sequence is 16 residues long. CDR3 sequence reads: CASSPGPVAGEDTQYF. CDR3 nucleotides: TGTGCCAGCAGCCCAGGGCCGGTCGCGGGTGAAGATACGCAGTATTTT.

Concerning this clonotype: One junction end disagrees with the germline gene, perhaps due to a read error. The chain is built from TRBV7-8 and TRBJ2-1; 12 bases line up with TRBD2. This CDR3 is built from 17 residues. Germline V lookup: CDR1 SGHVS, CDR2 FQNEAQ. CDR3 nucleotide sequence: TGCGCCAGCAGCCAAGATTACGGACTAGCGGGAAACAATGAGCAGTTCTTC. Its protein product is CASSQDYGLAGNNEQFF.

The J gene is TRBJ2-7, the V gene TRBV20-1; TRBD2 might be the D (5 bases). Germline V gene data show CDR1 as DFQATT and CDR2 as SNEGSKA (reference sequence). Trimming took off 3 bases at V and 7 bases at J, with 13 bases between the two ends. This CDR3 spans 12 amino acids. The CDR3 DNA reads TGCAGTGCTAGGAGGAGGCGCGGGGAGCAGTACTTC. Residues: CSARRRRGEQYF.

This clonotype was seen many times. The chain employs TRBV2 and TRBJ1-1; the D gene is possibly TRBD1 (5 bases). The germline V gene encodes CDR1 SNHLY and CDR2 FYNNEI. The V end was cut by 4 bases, the J end by 0 bases, with 9 bases between. This CDR3 is 14 amino acids long. CDR3 residues: CASSATVMNTEAFF. The CDR3 bases are TGTGCCAGCAGTGCGACAGTTATGAACACTGAAGCTTTCTTT.

This clonotype has a count of ten or more. The chain links TRBV11-2 to TRBJ2-3; 7 bases are a match to TRBD2. The CDR3 length is 13 residues. J gave up 5 bases and V 2 bases, and 1 base lay outside the gene matches. The germline V gene has CDR1 SGHAT and CDR2 FQNNGV. CDR3 residues: CASSLSGGDTQYF. As DNA, the CDR3 is TGTGCCAGCAGCTTATCGGGGGGAGATACGCAGTATTTT.

As concerns this clonotype: It is likely a read error, because the conserved phenylalanine at the end of the CDR3 is missing. The J gene is TRBJ2-3, the V gene TRBV5-1, with 8 nucleotides matching TRBD2. The junction had 2 bases not matched to a gene; V was cut back by 4 bases and J by 1 base. Germline V CDR1 and CDR2: SGHRS, YFSETQ. This CDR3 is 14 amino acids long. The DNA for the CDR3 is TGCGCCAGCAGCCTGGGACTAGGCACAGATACGCAGTATTCT. Amino acid sequence: CASSLGLGTDTQYS.

This clonotype has only a few counts. The chain couples TRBV4-1 to TRBJ1-6; D ambiguous. V was shortened by 1 base and J by 7 bases, with 14 bases between the two germline ends. Germline V gene lookup returns CDR1 MGHRA and CDR2 YSYEKL. This CDR3 is built from 16 residues. The CDR3 reads CASSQGPDGLNSPLHF. CDR3 bases: TGCGCCAGCAGCCAAGGACCTGACGGCCTCAATTCACCCCTCCACTTT.

This clonotype appeared many times. CDR3 residues: CSASIAQQETQYF. As DNA, the CDR3 is TGCAGTGCTTCTATTGCCCAACAAGAGACCCAGTACTTC. The chain uses TRBV20-1 and TRBJ2-5; D gene uncertain. This CDR3 contains 13 residues. V was shortened by 5 bases and J by 2 bases, with 12 bases between the two germline ends. Germline CDR1 DFQATT, CDR2 SNEGSKA (reference sequence).

This clonotype was observed a single time. As DNA, the CDR3 is TGTGCCAGCAGTTCGTTACAGGGGGCAGATGGCTACACCTTC. Translation gives CASSSLQGADGYTF. The chain joins TRBV12-3 or TRBV12-4 to TRBJ1-2, with 9 bases identical to TRBD1. With V trimmed by 4 bases and J by 6 bases, 6 bases remained unmatched. The CDR3 has 14 amino acids.

This clonotype was counted only a few times. This chain links TRBV12-3 or TRBV12-4 with TRBJ2-5; no clear D gene. V lost 3 bases and J lost 3, with 8 bases in between. This CDR3 has 13 residues. DNA for the CDR3: TGTGCCAGCAGTTTGGTTAGGAAAGAGACCCAGTACTTC. Translation gives CASSLVRKETQYF.

This rearrangement joins TRBV28 to TRBJ1-5; the D is unclear. This CDR3 region has 17 residues. Germline CDR1 MDHEN, CDR2 SYDVKM. Trimming stripped 8 bases from V and 1 base from J, with 21 bases between. The chain's CDR3 is CASSFFSRRVSNQPQHF. For the CDR3, the DNA is TGTGCCAGCTCCTTCTTTTCGAGGAGGGTGAGCAATCAGCCCCAGCATTTT.

The gene calls are TRBV4-2 and TRBJ1-2, with unresolved D. From germline, CDR1 is LGHNA and CDR2 YNFKEQ. Between the trimmed V and J ends, which lost 0 bases and 4 bases, there was a span of 18 bases. This CDR3 has 17 residues. The DNA for the CDR3 is TGTGCCAGCAGCCAAGATCTCGTTATTGAGGGAGGCTATGGCTACACCTTC. Translated, it gives CASSQDLVIEGGYGYTF.

The J gene is TRBJ2-2, the V gene TRBV9, with 8 positions matching TRBD1. V lost 2 bases, J lost 3 bases, and 3 bases stayed unmatched. Germline V gene sequence: CDR1 SGDLS, CDR2 YYNGEE. CDR3 size: 15 residues. The CDR3 is CASSVGTGYTGELFF. The CDR3 DNA sequence: TGTGCCAGCAGCGTCGGGACAGGATACACCGGGGAGCTGTTTTTT.

This clonotype was seen a few times. This chain connects TRBV15 to TRBJ1-5, with TRBD1 matching over 7 bases. From germline, CDR1 is LNHNV and CDR2 YYDKDF (reference sequence). The ends lost 0 bases at V and 6 bases at J; junction bases unmatched: 5. The CDR3 is 15 residues long. The DNA of the CDR3 is TGTGCCACCAGCAGAGATGGACAGGAAAGTCAGCCCCAGCATTTT. Encoded protein: CATSRDGQESQPQHF.

The CDR3 region has the DNA TGTGCCAGCAGCTCAATTAGCGGGAGGGCCCCCCACGAGCAGTACTTC. The encoded protein is CASSSISGRAPHEQYF. The rearrangement uses TRBV7-9 and TRBJ2-7, with 11 bases that match TRBD2. V lost 4 bases to trimming and J lost 5 bases; unmatched junction nucleotides: 10. The CDR3 is 16 residues long. Looked up from germline, CDR1 is SEHNR and CDR2 is FQNEAQ (reference sequence).

In its sample, this clonotype was seen many times. The chain recombines TRBV28 with TRBJ1-4; unclear D gene. CDR1 and CDR2 (germline): MDHEN, SYDVKM. Between the trimmed V and J ends, which lost 6 bases and 2 bases, there was a span of 25 bases. The CDR3 is made up of 19 amino acids. DNA for the CDR3: TGTGCCAGCAGCAAAATGTACACCCCCGGTAGTACCACTAATGAAAAACTGTTTTTT. The encoded protein is CASSKMYTPGSTTNEKLFF. The full variable domain, its missing parts supplied by reference TRBV28 and TRBJ1-4, is DVKVTQSSRYLVKRTGEKVFLECVQDMDHENMFWYRQDPGLGLRLIYFSYDVKMKEKGDIPEGYSVSREKKERFSLILESASTNQTSMYLCASSKMYTPGSTTNEKLFFGSGTQLSVL.

This clonotype was observed at least ten times. The chain couples TRBV24-1 to TRBJ2-1, with TRBD2 matching over 10 bases. CDR3 size: 19 residues. Trimming removed 0 bases from V and 12 bases from J; junction bases left unmatched: 19. Germline lookup yields CDR1 KGHDR and CDR2 SFDVKD. CDR3 protein: CATSDLWDRAGGGVLVQFF. Here the CDR3 DNA reads TGTGCCACCAGTGATTTGTGGGACAGAGCGGGAGGGGGTGTGCTCGTGCAGTTCTTC.

The table lists this clonotype with a few counts. CDR3 in DNA: TGCGCCAGCAGCTTGGACGGGAGCTCCTATAATTCACCCCTCCACTTT. Protein product: CASSLDGSSYNSPLHF. This chain uses TRBV5-1 with TRBJ1-6; D remains ambiguous. CDR1 is SGHRS, CDR2 YFSETQ, per germline. This CDR3 spans 16 amino acids. V lost 0 bases to trimming and J lost 0 bases, with 7 bases between them.

Only a few counts were recorded for this clonotype. The genes are TRBV27 and TRBJ2-3; no clear D gene. CDR3 length: 14 amino acids. Trimming cost V 0 bases and J 6 bases, with 10 bases left between them. Germline V CDR1 and CDR2: MNHEY, SMNVEV (reference sequence). The CDR3 is CASSLSKPRDTQYF. DNA for the CDR3: TGTGCCAGCAGTTTATCGAAACCGAGGGATACGCAGTATTTT.

This clonotype was observed many times. The chain couples TRBV18 to TRBJ2-7; 9 bases agree with TRBD2. The CDR3 length is 18 residues. Germline loops: CDR1 KGHSH, CDR2 LQKENI. V was clipped by 6 bases and J by 6 bases; unmatched bases: 21. CDR3 nucleotides: TGTGCCAGCTCCCCCCGAGGTAGCGGGAGCTCGACCCTAGGCGAGCAGTACTTC. Protein product: CASSPRGSGSSTLGEQYF.

Details on this clonotype: An end of the junction does not agree with germline; a read error may underlie this. The gene calls are TRBV6-5 and TRBJ1-1, with a weak D call TRBD1 (5 bases). Germline V gives CDR1 MNHEY, CDR2 SVGAGI. CDR3 length: 14 amino acids. CDR3: CASSYGRGPTEASF. The CDR3 nucleotides read TGTGCCAGCAGTTACGGTAGGGGACCCACTGAAGCTTCCTTT.

This clonotype has just a few counts. A much larger clone lies one base from this, so it may be a read error. DNA for the CDR3: TGTGCCGGCAGTTTAGTTTTAGGGGGCGGTGGCTATGGCTACACCTTC. It codes for CAGSLVLGGGGYGYTF. J is TRBJ1-2 and V is TRBV12-3 or TRBV12-4, with 7 bases aligning to TRBD1. The CDR3 sequence is 16 residues long.

The CDR3 region is CASSQGGSFTDTQYF. The CDR3 DNA reads TGCGCCAGCAGCCAAGGGGGGAGTTTCACAGATACGCAGTATTTT. This chain links TRBV4-1 with TRBJ2-3, with D perhaps TRBD1 or TRBD2 (5 bases each). CDR1 and CDR2 from the germline V gene are MGHRA and YSYEKL. With 1 base removed from V and 2 bases from J, the gap between germline ends came to 10 bases. The CDR3 totals 15 residues.

This clonotype was observed many times. The gene calls are TRBV5-1 and TRBJ2-1; the match to TRBD2 covers 13 bases. V shed 7 bases, J shed 0 bases, and the junction held 4 bases outside the gene matches. The V gene's germline CDR1 is SGHRS and CDR2 YFSETQ. The CDR3 is 16 amino acids. The CDR3 nucleotides are TGCGCCAGCTCAGGACTAGCGGGAGTCTCCTACAATGAGCAGTTCTTC. It encodes CASSGLAGVSYNEQFF.

This clonotype occurred many times. This chain connects TRBV18 to TRBJ2-3; tentative D call: TRBD2 (6 bases). This CDR3 spans 12 amino acids. V was shortened by 6 bases and J by 6 bases, with 10 bases between the two germline ends. CDR1 is KGHSH and CDR2 is LQKENI in the germline V gene. The CDR3 protein is CASSRDEDTQYF. CDR3 in DNA: TGTGCCAGCTCGCGGGACGAGGATACGCAGTATTTT.

Ten or more counts support this clonotype. The chain links TRBV11-2 to TRBJ2-1; D perhaps matches TRBD1 (6 bases). Between the trimmed V and J ends, which lost 5 bases and 6 bases, there was a span of 11 bases. CDR3 length: 13 amino acids. The V gene's germline CDR1 is SGHAT and CDR2 FQNNGV. The CDR3 region has the DNA TGTGCCAGCAGCGTGACGACAGGCAATGAGCAGTTCTTC. This translates into CASSVTTGNEQFF.

The sample holds many counts of this clonotype. The J gene is TRBJ2-5, the V gene TRBV3-1; 10 bases match TRBD2. V shed 4 bases and J 4 bases; nucleotides not matched to a gene: 3. The CDR3 spans 14 residues. Germline V gene lookup returns CDR1 LGHDT and CDR2 YNNKEL (reference sequence). For the CDR3, the DNA is TGTGCCAGCAGCCCTAGCGGGAGAGTAGAGACCCAGTACTTC. It specifies CASSPSGRVETQYF.